This entry describes one T cell receptor beta chain. The target antigen is unknown. The CDR3 is made up of 15 amino acids. For TCR beta, cDNA was produced by 5'RACE template switching with UMIs. Following a re-call of the 5' RACE reads, TCRdb has one entry per CDR3 protein and lacks DNA. The sample holds around 380,000 distinct CDR3 sequences. This entry comes from a study of T cells expressing NK-cell markers. Study-wide findings and caveats: A range of about 1.0-8% of CD8+ T cells consisted of dominant NKG2C+ clonotypes in a handful of donors. Once again these clonotypes came out on top in the CD3+CD56-NKG2C+ fraction of several donors.

The sequence came from a woman aged 45 to 65 in good health. V usage is TRBV21-1 and J usage is TRBJ1-1; TCRdb lists TRBD1, though no DNA is available to test this call. TRBV21-1 is a pseudogene segment. Sequencing input: blood T cells: a sorted CD56 or NKG2C T cell subset, CD4+ or CD8+ T cells, or bulk PBMC T cells (not recorded which). The CDR3 loop reads CASETGQGLNTEAFF.